Given below is one T cell receptor beta chain in context. The CDR3 extends over 17 amino acids. Germline-derived CDR1 and CDR2 are LNHDA and SQIVND (reference sequence). The J segment lost 7 bases and the V segment lost 7 bases, leaving 12 bases of the junction unmatched. Seattle patients were enrolled during active infection and followed longitudinally. This sample is part of a study of blood T cell repertoires in COVID-19. Turning to the study itself: In each case, the material was cDNA or gDNA derived from T cells, B-cell-depleted T cells, or PBMCs.

As handled by the study authors: Amplification of reference gene primers provided the estimated nucleated cell counts. TCRdb's table, derived via immunoSEQ multiplex PCR, lists solely in-frame clones and lacks some. Clone size and V and J calls were adopted from that table, with D and trimming inferred from the DNA. Counted here are about 260,000 clones, more than 85% occurring once; the ten biggest clones make up approximately 2.5%. The receptor was isolated from a person under 35 with COVID-19, enrolled during active disease. Sequenced sample: peripheral blood. This rearrangement joins TRBV19 to TRBJ2-1; 14 positions match TRBD2. CDR3 sequence: CASTSLRLAGGPNEQFF. For the CDR3, the DNA is TGTGCCAGTACCTCGCTACGACTAGCGGGAGGGCCAAATGAGCAGTTCTTC.